The clone carrying this T cell receptor (beta chain) was seen just once. The data derive from a study of blood T cell repertoires in COVID-19. In the study overall: COVID-19 samples collected from the United States, Italy and Spain covered acute and convalescent phases. PBMCs, B-cell-depleted T cells, or T cells provided the cDNA or gDNA that made up the material.

The CDR3 totals 15 residues. Trimming removed 5 bases at V and 10 bases at J, with 21 bases between. Germline V CDR1 and CDR2: LNHDA, SQIVND (reference sequence). Original analysis: The authors estimated nucleated cell counts from reference gene primer amplification. Some clones are missing from TCRdb's copy, which holds only in-frame ones; the method was immunoSEQ multiplex PCR. V, J and clone size were drawn from that table, and D and trimming were deduced from the DNA. This sample has about 300,000 clones; about four fifths occur once, and the top ten carry about 1.2%. The J gene is TRBJ2-1, the V gene TRBV19, with D perhaps TRBD2 (6 bases). The sample was peripheral blood. This TCR was recovered from a woman in her fifties or sixties with acute or convalescent COVID-19. For the CDR3, the DNA is TGTGCCAGTAGTCCTACGGACTTCCGGCGGGGAGAGCAGTTCTTC. Its translation is CASSPTDFRRGEQFF.